Given below is one TCR beta chain in context. The data derive from a study of monozygotic twins with inflammatory bowel disease. Template switching appended UMIs that held a 6-nucleotide sample barcode. TCRdb re-called the 5' RACE reads and gives one entry per CDR3 protein, without DNA. Reported are around 380,000 distinct CDR3 sequences; the ten largest clones contain under 3%. CDR1 and CDR2 from the germline V gene are LGHDT and YNNKEL (reference sequence). CDR3 size: 15 residues. This clonotype originated in a human donor with ulcerative colitis or Crohn's disease, or a healthy co-twin of an affected twin (not recorded which). The V gene is TRBV3-1, the J gene TRBJ1-1; TCRdb picks TRBD1, but there is no DNA to check that call. Sequenced material: blood. CDR3 region: CASSHLGQGGTEAFF.